This TCR beta chain was captured by sequencing in a study of blood T cells in healthy people across ages. Study outcomes and limitations: PBMCs that were unsorted prevented a conclusive naive versus antigen-experienced comparison.

Isolation of PBMCs gave at least 7 million cells per sample. This clonotype was observed at least ten times. Its specificity is unknown. Next came a second PCR, run for about 6 to 12 cycles, which used a sample-barcoded 5' primer along with a J-beta primer mix. TCRdb redid the calling of the 5' RACE reads with MiXCR, one entry per CDR3 protein. The sample lists fewer than 900,000 distinct CDR3 sequences, roughly 45% occurring once. This clonotype originated in a woman aged 60 to 75 in good health. Sequenced: blood.

The CDR3 coding sequence is TGTGCCAGCAGCTCCCTTAGAGGGAGCTACACAGATACGCAGTATTTT. Translation: CASSSLRGSYTDTQYF. The genes are TRBV7-2 and TRBJ2-3, with D tentatively TRBD2 (5 bases). Trimming removed 4 bases from V and 2 bases from J, with 16 bases in between. This CDR3 has 16 amino acids. CDR1 and CDR2 from the germline V gene are SGHTA and FQGNSA.